A selection of T cell receptor beta chains follows, all from one sample in a study of OX40 agonist ivuxolimab in advanced cancers. Libraries were prepared by immunoSEQ multiplex PCR; TCRdb keeps only in-frame clonotypes and omits some of them. This sample has fewer than 50,000 clones; approximately 86% occur once, and the top ten carry more than 15%. The specimen was CD4+ or CD8+ T cells sorted from blood, collected in a trial of the OX40 agonist ivuxolimab. The receptors stem from an adult with an advanced solid tumor such as melanoma, head and neck, liver or kidney cancer. Both conserved end residues are part of each CDR3. Fields, in order: J gene, CDR3 length, V gene, clone size, D gene, CDR3 DNA, CDR3 protein. D genes are given only for firm matches. Clone sizes are given selectively: once, few, many, or a class where the clone is expanded.

>TRBJ2-5|11|TRBV27|NA|NA
TGTGCCAGCAGTTACGCAGAGACCCAGTACTTC
CASSYAETQYF
>TRBJ1-2|15|TRBV2|NA|NA
TGTGCCAGCAGTGACCCCGACACAGCTAACTATGGCTACACCTTC
CASSDPDTANYGYTF
>TRBJ2-4|18|TRBV7-8|once|TRBD1
TGTGCCAGCAGCTTTAGACAGGGGGGCGTTTTAGCCAAAAACATTCAGTACTTC
CASSFRQGGVLAKNIQYF
>TRBJ2-1|16|TRBV11-2|NA|NA
TGTGCCAGCAGCTTAGATGCGTCTCTTTCCTACAATGAGCAGTTCTTC
CASSLDASLSYNEQFF
>TRBJ2-1|18|TRBV5-1|NA|TRBD1
TGCGCCAGCAGCCAAGAAACCCCGGGACAGCTCTCCTACAATGAGCAGTTCTTC
CASSQETPGQLSYNEQFF
>TRBJ1-6|14|TRBV5-1|NA|NA
TGCGCCAGCAGTGAACAGGGCCTTAATTCACCCCTCCACTTT
CASSEQGLNSPLHF
>TRBJ2-3|16|TRBV29-1|NA|TRBD2
TGCAGCGTTGAAGATGGTCTAGCGGGTTACGCAGATACGCAGTATTTT
CSVEDGLAGYADTQYF
>TRBJ2-1|11|TRBV5-6|once|TRBD2
TGTGCCACTTCGGGGGGGAATGAGCAGTTCTTC
CATSGGNEQFF
>TRBJ1-5|16|TRBV19|NA|NA
TGTGCCAGTAGTATAGTCGGGGACTGGGGCAATCAGCCCCAGCATTTT
CASSIVGDWGNQPQHF
>TRBJ2-5|12|TRBV13|NA|NA
TGTGCCAGCAGTCCGAGAACGGAGACCCAGTACTTC
CASSPRTETQYF
>TRBJ1-2|15|TRBV4-3|NA|NA
TGCGCCAGCAGCCTAGATAGGCCCTCGGGCTATGGCTACACCTTC
CASSLDRPSGYGYTF
>TRBJ2-3|16|TRBV15|medium-sized|NA
TGTGCCACCAGCGTAAGACCTCGTGGTTACACAGATACGCAGTATTTT
CATSVRPRGYTDTQYF
>TRBJ2-2|17|TRBV4-2|NA|NA
TGTGCCAGCAGCCAGCCACACGAACTAGGAGAGGCCGGGGAGCTGTTTTTT
CASSQPHELGEAGELFF
>TRBJ2-7|15|TRBV7-3|NA|TRBD2
TGTGCCAGCAGCCCAAGCTTGGGAGGGTTGAATGAGCAGTACTTC
CASSPSLGGLNEQYF
>TRBJ2-5|17|TRBV9|NA|TRBD2
TGTGCCAGCAGTTTGCGGCGGGGGGCGTCCCCTGGAGAGACCCAGTACTTC
CASSLRRGASPGETQYF
>TRBJ2-2|15|TRBV19|NA|NA
TGTGCCAGTAGTATCTTAACAGGTAGTACCGGGGAGCTGTTTTTT
CASSILTGSTGELFF
>TRBJ1-5|16|TRBV6-5|NA|NA
TGTGCCAGCAGTTACGGGCCGGGATATAGCAATCAGCCCCAGCATTTT
CASSYGPGYSNQPQHF
>TRBJ1-6|14|TRBV27|NA|NA
TGTGCCAGCAGTTTAGGGCAGATTAATTCACCCCTCCACTTT
CASSLGQINSPLHF
>TRBJ1-1|11|TRBV5-8|NA|NA
TGTGCCAGCAGCCAAGATAAGGAAGCTTTCTTT
CASSQDKEAFF
>TRBJ2-2|14|TRBV9|NA|TRBD1
TGTGCCAGCAGAGGAACAGGGGCGGAAGGGGAGCTGTTTTTT
CASRGTGAEGELFF
>TRBJ2-5|15|TRBV11-2|NA|TRBD2
TGTGCCAGCAGCTTTCCAACGGGGGGGCCTGAGACCCAGTACTTC
CASSFPTGGPETQYF
>TRBJ2-6|17|TRBV28|once|NA
TGTGCCAGCAGCCTCCCCCTGCCTCCGCGGGGGGCCAACGTCCTGACTTTC
CASSLPLPPRGANVLTF
>TRBJ1-1|15|TRBV4-3|NA|NA
TGCGCCAGCAGCCCTCAAGGGGCAGCCCCCACTGAAGCTTTCTTT
CASSPQGAAPTEAFF
>TRBJ2-2|17|TRBV5-4|NA|TRBD1
TGTGCCACAGGAGGACAGGATCGGGTCCTGAACACCGGGGAGCTGTTTTTT
CATGGQDRVLNTGELFF
>TRBJ2-6|16|TRBV19|NA|TRBD1
TGTGCCAGTAGTATAGAACAGGGGTCTGGGGCCAACGTCCTGACTTTC
CASSIEQGSGANVLTF
>TRBJ1-1|13|TRBV6-5|once|NA
TGTGCCAGCAGCATTGGGGGGGACACTGAAGCTTTCTTT
CASSIGGDTEAFF
>TRBJ1-3|16|TRBV6-1|NA|NA
TGTGCCAGCAGTGAAGCGCGAGGATTAGGGGGAAACACCATATATTTT
CASSEARGLGGNTIYF
>TRBJ1-6|14|TRBV9|few|NA
TGTGCCAGCAGCGAGGAGGGTCGGAATTCACCCCTCCACTTT
CASSEEGRNSPLHF
>TRBJ1-2|15|TRBV27|NA|TRBD1
TGTGCCAGCAGTTCCTTCGGACAGGCCCTGGGTGGCTACACCTTC
CASSSFGQALGGYTF
>TRBJ2-1|14|TRBV7-2|few|TRBD1
TGTGCCAGCAGCGCAGGGGGTACCACTGCTGAGCAGTTCTTC
CASSAGGTTAEQFF
>TRBJ1-1|15|TRBV4-3|NA|NA
TGCGCCAGCAGCAAAAGCCAGGGTTTGAACACTGAAGCTTTCTTT
CASSKSQGLNTEAFF
>TRBJ2-1|11|TRBV16|NA|NA
TGTGCCAGCAGCCTTAGTTATGAGCAGTTCTTC
CASSLSYEQFF
>TRBJ2-2|13|TRBV12-5|NA|NA
TGTGCTAGTGGTTTGGGGGGGACCGGGGAGCTGTTTTTT
CASGLGGTGELFF
>TRBJ2-3|13|TRBV9|NA|NA
TGTGCCAGCAGCGTATCCCCGAAAGATACGCAGTATTTT
CASSVSPKDTQYF
>TRBJ2-1|18|TRBV7-9|NA|TRBD2
TGTGCCAGCAGCTTAGAGTTAGTAGCGGGGGCCCTCTACAATGAGCAGTTCTTC
CASSLELVAGALYNEQFF
>TRBJ1-4|13|TRBV11-2|once|NA
TGTGCCAGCAGCTTAAGTGTTAATGAAAAACTGTTTTTT
CASSLSVNEKLFF
>TRBJ2-5|16|TRBV7-3|few|NA
TGTGCCAGCAGCCCCACTGGAGGGGGGGCGATGGAGACCCAGTACTTC
CASSPTGGGAMETQYF
>TRBJ2-1|15|TRBV28|NA|NA
TGTGCCAGCAGTAGGGCCCGGCTGATGAACAATGAGCAGTTCTTC
CASSRARLMNNEQFF
>TRBJ2-6|19|TRBV7-2|NA|TRBD2
TGTGCCAGCAGCTTCCTACCCGGGGAGGGGAGAAGTGGGGCCAACGTCCTGACTTTC
CASSFLPGEGRSGANVLTF
>TRBJ1-2|13|TRBV28|NA|NA
TGTGCCAGCAGTTTAGAGGGGAACTATGGCTACACCTTC
CASSLEGNYGYTF
>TRBJ2-7|12|TRBV4-1|NA|NA
TGCGCCAGCAGCCAAGGATTAGGCGAGCAGTACTTC
CASSQGLGEQYF
>TRBJ2-7|15|TRBV4-3|NA|TRBD2
TGCGCCAGCAGCCCTCGGGGGGGAAGCTCTTACGAGCAGTACTTC
CASSPRGGSSYEQYF
>TRBJ2-5|13|TRBV19|NA|NA
TGTGCCAGTAGTATAACAAACGAAGGGACCCAGTACTTC
CASSITNEGTQYF
>TRBJ1-1|15|TRBV6-5|NA|NA
TGTGCCAGCATCCCCCGGGACACAAGAAACACTGAAGCTTTCTTT
CASIPRDTRNTEAFF
>TRBJ2-2|12|TRBV27|NA|NA
TGTGCCAGCAGTTTATCTGGGAGGGAGCTGTTTTTT
CASSLSGRELFF
>TRBJ2-3|12|TRBV6-5|NA|NA
TGTGCCAGCAGTTACGGTGGCCATACGCAGTATTTT
CASSYGGHTQYF
>TRBJ1-5|13|TRBV19|few|NA
TGTGCCAGTAGTATGTGGTCGGATCAGCCCCAGCATTTT
CASSMWSDQPQHF
>TRBJ2-2|13|TRBV7-7|NA|NA
TGTGCCAGCAGCCCTATAAACACCGGGGAGCTGTTTTTT
CASSPINTGELFF
>TRBJ1-2|15|TRBV9|NA|NA
TGTGCCAGCAGCGTAGAAGGTGGGACCGACTATGGCTACACCTTC
CASSVEGGTDYGYTF
>TRBJ2-5|14|TRBV9|NA|NA
TGTGCCAGCAGCGTAGAGAACAGACAAGAGACCCAGTACTTC
CASSVENRQETQYF
>TRBJ1-3|15|TRBV28|NA|NA
TGTGCCAGCAGTTTACCTCCGGGATCTGGAAACACCATATATTTT
CASSLPPGSGNTIYF
>TRBJ2-7|15|TRBV7-9|NA|TRBD2
TGTGCCAGCAGCTTAGAGGGACTAGGGATCTACGAGCAGTACTTC
CASSLEGLGIYEQYF
>TRBJ1-2|15|TRBV5-4|NA|NA
TGTGCCAGCAGCTTGATTGCAGAACCAATCTATGGCTACACCTTC
CASSLIAEPIYGYTF
>TRBJ2-5|14|TRBV13|few|TRBD1
TGTGCCAGCAGCCGGGACAGGGTTCAAGAGACCCAGTACTTC
CASSRDRVQETQYF
>TRBJ2-2|15|TRBV28|NA|NA
TGTGCCAGCAGTTTAAGGGGTCTGAACACCGGGGAGCTGTTTTTT
CASSLRGLNTGELFF
>TRBJ1-4|13|TRBV2|NA|TRBD1
TGTGCCAGCAAGGGGGCAGAGGGTGAAAAACTGTTTTTT
CASKGAEGEKLFF
>TRBJ2-7|14|TRBV5-8|NA|TRBD2
TGTGCCAGCGGGGGAGGGAAGAATACCTACGAGCAGTACTTC
CASGGGKNTYEQYF
>TRBJ1-4|13|TRBV5-4|NA|NA
TGTGCCAGCAGTTTGGACGGGAATGAAAAACTGTTTTTT
CASSLDGNEKLFF
>TRBJ2-4|14|TRBV7-9|NA|NA
TGTGCCAGCAGCTTACCGGGGGCCAAAAACATTCAGTACTTC
CASSLPGAKNIQYF
>TRBJ2-5|13|TRBV6-5|NA|NA
TGTGCCAGCAGATTAGGGGGATGGGAGACCCAGTACTTC
CASRLGGWETQYF